The clone carrying this T cell receptor (beta chain) was seen more than once but under ten times. Its antigen is not known. It was with 60 Vbeta and 13 Jbeta primers that the PCR ran. Sequencing was performed with immunoSEQ multiplex PCR; in TCRdb, only in-frame clones are kept and a portion is missing. The sample consists of 100,000 to 150,000 clones, about two thirds of them appearing once. The V gene end was trimmed by 8 bases and the J gene end by 4 bases; junction bases not matched to a gene: 13. Germline CDR1 and CDR2: ENHRY and SYGVKD. The CDR3 has 16 residues. This record comes from a study of cytomegalovirus exposure and HLA in healthy donors. Findings and limits, study-wide: The authors later found TCR association rates varying by HLA locus, with DRB1 most and HLA-C fewest. TCR beta sequences reportedly predicted the HLA-A and HLA-B alleles of most subjects accurately. Presence/absence analyses assumed roughly uniform sequencing depth across donors, which may not hold. The authors later found most CMV-associated TCR beta chains appeared HLA-restricted.

The chain combines TRBV10-3 with TRBJ1-2; 10 nucleotides agree with TRBD1. The sequencing input was PBMCs. This TCR derives from a man younger than 40 in good health and CMV-seronegative. The CDR3 region has the DNA TGTGCCATCTCCAAGTTCGGGACAGGGGCCGGCTATGGCTACACCTTC. Translating gives CAISKFGTGAGYGYTF.